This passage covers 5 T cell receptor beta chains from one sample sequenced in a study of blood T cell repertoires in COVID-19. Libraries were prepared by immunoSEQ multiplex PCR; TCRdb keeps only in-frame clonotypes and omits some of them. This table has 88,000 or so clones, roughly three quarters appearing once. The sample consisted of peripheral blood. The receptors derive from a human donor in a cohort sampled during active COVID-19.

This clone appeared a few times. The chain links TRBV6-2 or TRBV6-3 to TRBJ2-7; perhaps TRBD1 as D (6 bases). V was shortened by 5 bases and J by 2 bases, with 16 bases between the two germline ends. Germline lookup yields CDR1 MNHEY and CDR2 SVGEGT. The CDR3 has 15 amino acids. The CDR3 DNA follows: TGTGCCAGCAGTATCCCCCCGGACAGAGCCTACGAGCAGTACTTC. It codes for CASSIPPDRAYEQYF.

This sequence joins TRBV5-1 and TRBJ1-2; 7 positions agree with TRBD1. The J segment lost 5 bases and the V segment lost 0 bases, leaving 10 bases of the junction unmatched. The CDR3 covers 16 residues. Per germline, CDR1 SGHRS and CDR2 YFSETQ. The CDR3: CASSLDRGLTLYGYTF. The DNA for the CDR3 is TGCGCCAGCAGCTTGGACAGGGGCCTTACCCTTTATGGCTACACCTTC.

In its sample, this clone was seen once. The CDR3 region has the DNA TGTGCCAGCAGTCCGGACGGGGGAACTAATGAAAAACTGTTTTTT. Protein: CASSPDGGTNEKLFF. The chain combines TRBV5-8 with TRBJ1-4; D is perhaps TRBD1 (5 bases). The CDR3 is 15 residues long. The V end was cut by 5 bases, the J end by 1 base, with 12 bases between. CDR1 SGHTS and CDR2 YDEGEE come from the germline V gene.

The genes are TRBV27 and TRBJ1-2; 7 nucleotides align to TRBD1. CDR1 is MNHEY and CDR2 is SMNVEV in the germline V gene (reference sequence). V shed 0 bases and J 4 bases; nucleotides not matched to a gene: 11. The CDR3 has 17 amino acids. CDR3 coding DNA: TGTGCCAGCAGTTTATCCGCTCCGACAGGGCCCCGCTATGGCTACACCTTC. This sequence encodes CASSLSAPTGPRYGYTF.

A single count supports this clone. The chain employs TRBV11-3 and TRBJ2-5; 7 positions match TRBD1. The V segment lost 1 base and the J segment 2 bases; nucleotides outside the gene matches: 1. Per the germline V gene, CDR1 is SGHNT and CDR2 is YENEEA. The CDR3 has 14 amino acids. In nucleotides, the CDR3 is TGTGCCAGCAGCTTAGGACAGGGACAAGAGACCCAGTACTTC. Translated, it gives CASSLGQGQETQYF.